The TCR beta chain described here comes from a study of blood T cells in healthy people across ages. The V and J ends lost 2 bases and 6 bases respectively, with 7 bases between them. The CDR3 consists of 13 residues. Per germline, CDR1 SGHDN and CDR2 FVKESK. Together with a sample-barcoded 5' primer, a J-beta primer mix was included in a second PCR lasting roughly 6 to 12 cycles. MiXCR, applied by TCRdb to the 5' RACE reads, yields one record per CDR3 protein. The repertoire has roughly 500,000 distinct CDR3 sequences, under 30% of them found once; the top ten carry around 10%. A further study also used this sample, focusing on T cells of mothers and their children. That study reports: Extracted RNA, in its entirety, went into cDNA synthesis at roughly 1.5 ug per 15 ul. Second-PCR amplification with M1S added sample barcodes and 2-4 random nucleotides.

Sequencing was carried out using blood. This TCR derives from a boy aged 10-17 years in good health. This sequence joins TRBV14 and TRBJ1-4; D gene unclear. The CDR3 here is CASSQWRYEKLFF. CDR3 in DNA: TGTGCCAGCAGCCAATGGCGATATGAAAAACTGTTTTTT.